This T cell receptor beta chain stems from a study of shared clonotypes between healthy human individuals. Study-level findings and limits: Compared with clonotypes that all four donors shared, non-shared clonotypes had lower generation probabilities.

Points on this clone: Antigen specificity is unknown.

Sequencing was performed with immunoSEQ multiplex PCR; in TCRdb, only in-frame clones are kept and a portion is missing. The table lists around 1 million clones, approximately 80% of them singletons. The CDR3 contains 13 residues. Looked up from germline, CDR1 is MNHEY and CDR2 is SVGAGI. The V and J ends lost 4 bases and 2 bases respectively, with 9 bases between them. Free of recent acute infections or vaccinations, the donors were healthy HIV-negative adults. The receptor comes from a man younger than 30 in good health. The V gene is TRBV6-5, the J gene TRBJ2-7, with D unresolved. Material for sequencing was memory CD4+ T cells sorted from blood. The subset here: CD45RA-negative fraction. CDR3: CASSSFSAYEQYF. The DNA of the CDR3 is TGTGCCAGCAGTTCCTTCTCAGCCTACGAGCAGTACTTC.